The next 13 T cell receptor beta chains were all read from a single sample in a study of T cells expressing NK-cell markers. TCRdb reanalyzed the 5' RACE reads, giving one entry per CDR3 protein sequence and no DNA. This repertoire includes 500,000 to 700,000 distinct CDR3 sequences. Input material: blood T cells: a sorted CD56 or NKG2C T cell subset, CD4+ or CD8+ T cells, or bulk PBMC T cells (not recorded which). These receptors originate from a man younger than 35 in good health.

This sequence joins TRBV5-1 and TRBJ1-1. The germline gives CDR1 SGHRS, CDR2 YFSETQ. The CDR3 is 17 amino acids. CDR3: CASSLVPLDGKNTEAFF.

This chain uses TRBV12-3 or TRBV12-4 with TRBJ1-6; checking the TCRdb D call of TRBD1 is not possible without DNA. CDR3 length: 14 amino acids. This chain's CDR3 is CASSLTGGASPLHF.

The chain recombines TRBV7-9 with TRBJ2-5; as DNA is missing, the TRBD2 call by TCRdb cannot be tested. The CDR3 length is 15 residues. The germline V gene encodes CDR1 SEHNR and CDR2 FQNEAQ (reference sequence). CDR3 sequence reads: CASSPPTTFQETQYF. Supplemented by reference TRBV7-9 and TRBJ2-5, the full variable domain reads DTGVSQNPRHKITKRGQNVTFRCDPISEHNRLYWYRQTLGQGPEFLTYFQNEAQLEKSRLLSDRFSAERPKGSFSTLEIQRTEQGDSAMYLCASSPPTTFQETQYFGPGTRLLVL.

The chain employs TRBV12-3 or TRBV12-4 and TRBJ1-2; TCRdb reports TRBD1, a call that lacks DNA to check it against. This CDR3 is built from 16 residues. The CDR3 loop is CASSWAGLTKSYGYTF.

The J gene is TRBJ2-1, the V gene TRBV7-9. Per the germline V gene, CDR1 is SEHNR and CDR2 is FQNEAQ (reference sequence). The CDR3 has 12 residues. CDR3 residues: CASSWAPYEQFF.

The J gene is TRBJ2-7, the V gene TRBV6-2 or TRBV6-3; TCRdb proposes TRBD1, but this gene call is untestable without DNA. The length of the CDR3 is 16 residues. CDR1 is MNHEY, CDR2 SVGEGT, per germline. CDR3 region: CASSFRRQGSSYEQYF.

CDR3 region: CASREWSNEQFF. The gene calls are TRBV12-3 or TRBV12-4 and TRBJ2-1. CDR3 size: 12 residues.

The CDR3 loop is CASSGSGVPGQETQYF. This chain joins TRBV10-2 and TRBJ2-5; TCRdb proposes TRBD1, but this gene call is untestable without DNA. Germline V CDR1 and CDR2: WSHSY, SAAADI. The CDR3 runs to 16 residues.

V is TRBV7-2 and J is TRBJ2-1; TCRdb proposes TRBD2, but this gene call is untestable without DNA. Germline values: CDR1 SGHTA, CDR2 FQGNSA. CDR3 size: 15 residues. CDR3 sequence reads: CASSGPPSSYNEQFF.

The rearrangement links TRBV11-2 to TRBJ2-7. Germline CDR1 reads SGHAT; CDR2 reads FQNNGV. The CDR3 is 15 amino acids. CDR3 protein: CASSLDASTPYEQYF.

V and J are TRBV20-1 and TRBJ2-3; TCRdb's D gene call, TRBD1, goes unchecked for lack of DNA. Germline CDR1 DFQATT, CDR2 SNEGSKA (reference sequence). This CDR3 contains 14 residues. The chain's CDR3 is CSASRDTVTDTQYF.

CDR3 sequence reads: CASSLGGRGRIF. V usage is TRBV7-8 and J usage is TRBJ2-1; TCRdb returns TRBD2, unconfirmable since there is no DNA. Germline V lookup: CDR1 SGHVS, CDR2 FQNEAQ. The CDR3 loop spans 12 amino acids. Combining the CDR3 with reference TRBV7-8 and TRBJ2-1 gives the whole variable domain GAGVSQSPRYKVAKRGQDVALRCDPISGHVSLFWYQQALGQGPEFLTYFQNEAQLDKSGLPSDRFFAERPEGSVSTLKIQRTQQEDSAVYLCASSLGGRGRIFGPGTRLTVL.

The CDR3 sequence is CANGQGQTDTQYF. The genes are TRBV10-3 and TRBJ2-3; TCRdb selects TRBD1, and the lack of DNA leaves this call unchecked. This CDR3 comprises 13 residues. Per germline, CDR1 ENHRY and CDR2 SYGVKD.